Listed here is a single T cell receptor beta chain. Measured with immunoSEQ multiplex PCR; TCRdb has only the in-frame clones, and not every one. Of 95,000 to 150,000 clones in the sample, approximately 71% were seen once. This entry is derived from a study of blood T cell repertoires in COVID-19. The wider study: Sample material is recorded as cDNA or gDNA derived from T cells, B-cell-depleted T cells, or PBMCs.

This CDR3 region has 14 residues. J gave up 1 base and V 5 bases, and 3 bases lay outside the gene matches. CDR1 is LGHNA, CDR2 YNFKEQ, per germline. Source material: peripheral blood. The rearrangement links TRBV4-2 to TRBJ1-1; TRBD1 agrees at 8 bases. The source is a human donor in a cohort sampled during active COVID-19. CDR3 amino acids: CASSKDRENTEAFF. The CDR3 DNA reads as TGTGCCAGCAGCAAGGACAGGGAGAACACTGAAGCTTTCTTT.